These 6 T cell receptor beta chains were all obtained from the same sample, sequenced in a study of shared clonotypes between healthy human individuals. TCRdb's table, derived via immunoSEQ multiplex PCR, lists solely in-frame clones and lacks some. The table has fewer than 1.4 million clones, 70% to 80% seen once. Sequenced sample: memory CD4+ T cells from PBMCs. As for subset: CD45RA-negative fraction. These receptors were taken from a man in his late teens or twenties in good health. Some clones in this sample may be carry-over from other donors' samples.

The chain links TRBV5-8 to TRBJ1-3; 10 bases line up with TRBD1. The CDR3 is made up of 16 amino acids. Looked up from germline, CDR1 is SGHTS and CDR2 is YDEGEE. Trimming took 0 bases from V and 3 from J; bases not matched to a gene: 3. CDR3: CASSLGDRGYGNTIYF. In DNA, the CDR3 is TGTGCCAGCAGCTTGGGGGACAGGGGTTATGGAAACACCATATATTTT.

The genes are TRBV5-8 and TRBJ1-2, with a possible D match to TRBD1 (5 bases). Germline CDR1 is SGHTS and CDR2 is YDEGEE. V lost 4 bases, J lost 8 bases, and 12 bases lay in between. This CDR3 spans 12 amino acids. In DNA form, the CDR3 reads TGTGCCAGCAGCCCACCGGGGCCGGGCTACACCTTC. The encoded protein is CASSPPGPGYTF.

The rearrangement links TRBV5-1 to TRBJ1-2, with D unresolved. CDR1 is SGHRS and CDR2 is YFSETQ in the germline V gene. The CDR3 consists of 13 residues. V was cut by 5 bases and J by 5 bases, with 13 bases left in between. Here the CDR3 reads CASSPGPLYGYTF. The CDR3 bases are TGCGCCAGCAGTCCCGGTCCGCTGTATGGCTACACCTTC. Combining the CDR3 with reference TRBV5-1 and TRBJ1-2 gives the whole variable domain KAGVTQTPRYLIKTRGQQVTLSCSPISGHRSVSWYQQTPGQGLQFLFEYFSETQRNKGNFPGRFSGRQFSNSRSEMNVSTLELGDSALYLCASSPGPLYGYTFGSGTRLTVV.

This clone has a single count. The V call is TRBV5-4, the J call TRBJ2-7, with a tentative D call TRBD2 (5 bases). V lost 2 bases and J lost 1, with 13 bases in between. The CDR3 spans 15 residues. Germline-derived CDR1 and CDR2 are SGHNT and YYREEE (reference sequence). This chain's CDR3 is CASSFVGSESYEQYF. In nucleotides, the CDR3 is TGTGCCAGCAGCTTCGTCGGTAGCGAGTCCTACGAGCAGTACTTC.

The genes are TRBV6-4 and TRBJ1-5; weak D call: TRBD1 (5 bases). V was pared by 5 bases and J by 7 bases, with 15 bases between. The germline gives CDR1 MRHNA, CDR2 SNTAGT. The CDR3 totals 14 residues. The CDR3 is CASSFQGGDQPQHF. The CDR3 bases are TGTGCCAGCAGTTTCCAGGGAGGGGACCAGCCCCAGCATTTT.

With regard to this clone: Being one base from a much bigger clone, this may be a read error. This same CDR3 is encoded by further DNA sequences in the sample. The CDR3 DNA reads as TGTGCCAGTAGCTTCCGACAGGGGACTGAAGCTTTCTTT. Protein product: CASSFRQGTEAFF. V and J are TRBV11-2 and TRBJ1-1; TRBD1 aligns across 8 bases. CDR1 and CDR2 (germline): SGHAT, FQNNGV. The CDR3 runs 13 residues. The variable domain in full, with the rest retrieved from reference TRBV11-2 and TRBJ1-1, is EAGVAQSPRYKIIEKRQSVAFWCNPISGHATLYWYQQILGQGPKLLIQFQNNGVVDDSQLPKDRFSAERLKGVDSTLKIQPAKLEDSAVYLCASSFRQGTEAFFGQGTRLTVV.